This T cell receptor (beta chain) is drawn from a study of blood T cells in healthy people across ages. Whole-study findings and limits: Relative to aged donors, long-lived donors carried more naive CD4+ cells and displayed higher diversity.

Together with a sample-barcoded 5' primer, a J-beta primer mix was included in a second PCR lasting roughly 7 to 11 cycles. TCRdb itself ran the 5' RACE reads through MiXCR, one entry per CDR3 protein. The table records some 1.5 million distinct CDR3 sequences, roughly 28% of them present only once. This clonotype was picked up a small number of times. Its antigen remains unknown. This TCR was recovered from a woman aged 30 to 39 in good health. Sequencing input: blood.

The CDR3 loop reads CASSQSTAYEQYF. The CDR3 DNA reads TGTGCCAGCAGTCAATCGACAGCCTACGAGCAGTACTTC. The V and J genes are TRBV27 and TRBJ2-7; D possibly corresponds to TRBD1 (5 bases). Trimming removed 5 bases at V and 2 bases at J, with 10 bases between. Germline V gene lookup returns CDR1 MNHEY and CDR2 SMNVEV (reference sequence). This CDR3 has 13 amino acids.